A selection of T cell receptor beta chains follows, all from one sample in a study of shared clonotypes between healthy human individuals. Sequenced by immunoSEQ multiplex PCR; TCRdb stores in-frame clones only, minus some. The sample contains a few million clones, 80% to 95% of which appear only once. Sequences were obtained from naive CD4+ T cells from PBMCs. Receptor source: a man between 18 and 29 years old in good health. Some clones in this sample may be carry-over from other donors' samples. CDR3s include the opening cysteine and the closing phenylalanine or tryptophan. Clone size is shown for a subset of rows, as once, few, many or a class of expanded clone.

>TRBJ1-1|-|TRBV6-5
CASSAMNTEAFF
>TRBJ1-6|-|TRBV7-9
CASSAGQGNSPLHF
>TRBJ1-1|-|TRBV28
CASRPGGVITEAFF
>TRBJ2-3|-|TRBV5-8
CASSSGQGGGTDTQYF
>TRBJ2-5|-|TRBV10-3
CAISDRGPAGGETQYF
>TRBJ1-2|-|TRBV9
CASSVEDRGLGYGYTF
>TRBJ2-7|-|TRBV6-6
CASSYSPPTGYPEQYF
>TRBJ2-5|-|TRBV11-2
CASSLDGQGATQYF
>TRBJ2-7|-|TRBV23-1
CASSQPDSSFAGGMYEQYF
>TRBJ1-2|-|TRBV19
CASSIQGLYNYGYTF
>TRBJ2-3|-|TRBV5-1
CASSPPATDTQYF
>TRBJ2-5|few|TRBV7-3
CASSKIILGQETQYF
>TRBJ1-1|-|TRBV29-1
CSANPGQGLVWTEAFF
>TRBJ2-3|-|TRBV7-2
CASSRGLANTDTQYF
>TRBJ1-1|-|TRBV7-3
CASSLQRMNTEAFF
>TRBJ2-5|once|TRBV9
CASSVGGGETQYF
>TRBJ2-7|-|TRBV5-8
CASSLGGFSYEQYF
>TRBJ2-1|-|TRBV27
CASTQGGRSGGQFF
>TRBJ1-6|-|TRBV7-2
CASSLIISSPLHF
>TRBJ1-2|-|TRBV5-1
CASSSGTGDHGYTF
>TRBJ2-1|-|TRBV11-2
CASRTFGIGLSEQFF
>TRBJ1-3|-|TRBV6-1
CASRDQGYGNTIYF
>TRBJ2-7|-|TRBV28
CASISPGQNTYEQYF
>TRBJ1-1|-|TRBV5-4
CASSRGGQGSTEAFF
>TRBJ1-5|few|TRBV28
CASSPDDLRWPQHF
>TRBJ1-2|once|TRBV2
CASKPGQGQGYTF
>TRBJ1-2|-|TRBV7-3
CASSFSDRDGYTF
>TRBJ2-1|-|TRBV11-2
CASSLDLGGQFVYNEQFF
>TRBJ2-7|-|TRBV10-1
CASSDWSAESYRYEQYF
>TRBJ2-7|-|TRBV7-9
CASSQIRGANFYEQYF
>TRBJ2-3|-|TRBV18
CASSRADTQYF
>TRBJ2-1|-|TRBV9
CASSVGDTYNEQFF
>TRBJ2-1|-|TRBV5-1
CASSPATLSGNNEQFF
>TRBJ2-1|-|TRBV29-1
CSAVTGTVGNEQFF
>TRBJ1-2|-|TRBV28
CASSPHGLQDNYGYTF
>TRBJ2-2|-|TRBV5-4
CASSLARTGGTGELFF
>TRBJ2-3|-|TRBV7-3
CASSSPKAPDTQYF
>TRBJ1-1|few|TRBV20-1
CSASRGTEAFF
>TRBJ1-2|-|TRBV7-9
CASSSGTDNYGYTF
>TRBJ1-2|-|TRBV28
CASNSPGTSYGYTF
>TRBJ2-7|-|TRBV5-4
CASSLRGRRHEQYF
>TRBJ2-7|-|TRBV5-6
CASSLRVRGSYEQYF
>TRBJ2-2|-|TRBV15
CATSSLNPTGELFF
>TRBJ1-1|-|TRBV19
CASSLMLWNTEAFF
>TRBJ1-4|-|TRBV18
CASSPRVSTNEKLFF
>TRBJ2-7|-|TRBV5-1
CASSTSGPSYEQYF
>TRBJ2-7|-|TRBV5-1
CASSLLAGSSYEQYF
>TRBJ2-1|-|TRBV19
CARLYRDNEQFF
>TRBJ2-3|-|TRBV14
CASSPTPPDTQYF
>TRBJ2-1|once|TRBV28
CASSSPDRGHEQFF
>TRBJ2-1|-|TRBV25-1
CASRTLDGGEQFF
>TRBJ2-1|-|TRBV6-4
CASSPIVRASGRLSYNEQFF
>TRBJ2-7|-|TRBV21-1
CASRGTKDCEQYF
>TRBJ1-4|-|TRBV5-4
CASSPDGGKGNEKLFF
>TRBJ1-3|-|TRBV18
CASSRDSPSGNTIYF
>TRBJ2-7|once|TRBV6-6
CASSPRASSSYEQYF
>TRBJ2-1|-|TRBV19
CASSRGIGQFF